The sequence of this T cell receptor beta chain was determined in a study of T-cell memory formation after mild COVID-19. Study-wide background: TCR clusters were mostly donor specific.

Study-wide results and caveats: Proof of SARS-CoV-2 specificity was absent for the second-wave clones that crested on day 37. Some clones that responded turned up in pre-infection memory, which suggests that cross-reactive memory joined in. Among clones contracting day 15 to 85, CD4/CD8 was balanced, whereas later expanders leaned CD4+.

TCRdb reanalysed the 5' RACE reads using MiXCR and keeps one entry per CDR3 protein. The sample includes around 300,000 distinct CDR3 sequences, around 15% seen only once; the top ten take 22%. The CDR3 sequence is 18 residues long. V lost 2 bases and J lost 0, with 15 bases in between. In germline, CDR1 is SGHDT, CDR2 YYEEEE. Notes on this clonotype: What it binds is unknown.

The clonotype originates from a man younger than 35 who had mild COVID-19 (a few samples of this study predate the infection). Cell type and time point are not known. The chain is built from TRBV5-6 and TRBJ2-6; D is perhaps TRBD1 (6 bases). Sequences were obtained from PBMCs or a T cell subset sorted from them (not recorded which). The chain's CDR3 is CASSFPGQIISGANVLTF. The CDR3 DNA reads TGTGCCAGCAGCTTTCCGGGACAAATAATCTCTGGGGCCAACGTCCTGACTTTC.